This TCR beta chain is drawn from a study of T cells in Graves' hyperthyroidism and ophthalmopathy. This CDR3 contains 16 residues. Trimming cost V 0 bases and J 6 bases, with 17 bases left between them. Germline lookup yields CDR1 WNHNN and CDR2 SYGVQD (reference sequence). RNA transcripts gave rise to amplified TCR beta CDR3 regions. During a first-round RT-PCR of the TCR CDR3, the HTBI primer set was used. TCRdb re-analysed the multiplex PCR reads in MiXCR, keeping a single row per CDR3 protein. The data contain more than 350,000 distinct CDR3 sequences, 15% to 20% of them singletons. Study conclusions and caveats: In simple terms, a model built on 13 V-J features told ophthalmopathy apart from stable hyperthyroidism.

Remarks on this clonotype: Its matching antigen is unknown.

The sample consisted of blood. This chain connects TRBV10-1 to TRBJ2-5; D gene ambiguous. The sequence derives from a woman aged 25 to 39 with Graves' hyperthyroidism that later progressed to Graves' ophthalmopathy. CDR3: CASSESTGGSFQTQYF. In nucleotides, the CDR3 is TGCGCCAGCAGTGAGTCAACGGGTGGTAGCTTCCAGACCCAGTACTTC.